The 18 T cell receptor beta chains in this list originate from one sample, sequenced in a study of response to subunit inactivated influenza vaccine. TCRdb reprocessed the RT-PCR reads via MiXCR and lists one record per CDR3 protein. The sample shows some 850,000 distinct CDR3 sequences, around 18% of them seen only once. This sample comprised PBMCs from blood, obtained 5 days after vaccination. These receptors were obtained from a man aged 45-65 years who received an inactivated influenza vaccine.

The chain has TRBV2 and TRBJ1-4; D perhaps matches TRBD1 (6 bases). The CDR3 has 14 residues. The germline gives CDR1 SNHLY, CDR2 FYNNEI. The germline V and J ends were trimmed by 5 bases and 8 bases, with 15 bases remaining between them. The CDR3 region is CASSRQATAEKLFF. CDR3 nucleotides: TGTGCCAGCAGTCGACAGGCTACGGCCGAAAAACTGTTTTTT. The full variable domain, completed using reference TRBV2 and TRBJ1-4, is EPEVTQTPSHQVTQMGQEVILRCVPISNHLYFYWYRQILGQKVEFLVSFYNNEISEKSEIFDDQFSVERPDGSNFTLKIRSTKLEDSAMYFCASSRQATAEKLFFGSGTQLSVL.

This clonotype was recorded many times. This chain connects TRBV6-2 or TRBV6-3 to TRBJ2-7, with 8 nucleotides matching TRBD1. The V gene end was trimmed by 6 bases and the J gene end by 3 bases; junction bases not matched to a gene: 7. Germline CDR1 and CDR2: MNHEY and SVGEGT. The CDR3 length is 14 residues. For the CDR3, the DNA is TGTGCCAGCAGGACAGGGGTTGGTCTCTACGAGCAGTACTTC. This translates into CASRTGVGLYEQYF.

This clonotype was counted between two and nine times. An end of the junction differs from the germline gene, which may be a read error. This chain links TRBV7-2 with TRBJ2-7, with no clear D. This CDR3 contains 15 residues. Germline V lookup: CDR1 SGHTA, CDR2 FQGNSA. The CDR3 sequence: CVSSLDWAVVWEQYF. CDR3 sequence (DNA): TGTGTCAGCAGCTTAGACTGGGCCGTGGTATGGGAGCAGTACTTC.

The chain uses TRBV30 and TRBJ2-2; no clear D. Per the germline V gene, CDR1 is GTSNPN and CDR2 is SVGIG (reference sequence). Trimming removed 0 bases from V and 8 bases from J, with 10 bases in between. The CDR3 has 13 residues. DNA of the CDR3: TGTGCCTGGAGTGTACGATCCGCAGGGGAGCTGTTTTTT. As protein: CAWSVRSAGELFF.

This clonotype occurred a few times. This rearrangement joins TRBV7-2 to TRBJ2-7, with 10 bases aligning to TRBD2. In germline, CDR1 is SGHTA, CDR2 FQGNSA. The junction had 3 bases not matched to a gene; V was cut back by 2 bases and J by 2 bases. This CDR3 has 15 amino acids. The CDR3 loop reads CASSLRTSGAYEQYF. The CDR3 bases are TGTGCCAGCAGCTTAAGAACTAGCGGGGCCTACGAGCAGTACTTC.

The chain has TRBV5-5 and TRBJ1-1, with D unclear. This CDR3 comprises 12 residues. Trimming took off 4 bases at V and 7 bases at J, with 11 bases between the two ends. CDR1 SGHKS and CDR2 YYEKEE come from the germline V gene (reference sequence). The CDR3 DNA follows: TGTGCCAGCAGCCCCCTTTGGGATGAAGCTTTCTTT. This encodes CASSPLWDEAFF.

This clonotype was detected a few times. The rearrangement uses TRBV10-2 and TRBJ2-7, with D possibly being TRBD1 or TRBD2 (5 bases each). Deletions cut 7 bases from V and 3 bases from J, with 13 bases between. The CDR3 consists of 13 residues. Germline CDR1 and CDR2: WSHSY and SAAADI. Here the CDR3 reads CASTGTIIYEQYF. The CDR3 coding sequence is TGCGCCAGCACCGGGACCATAATCTACGAGCAGTACTTC.

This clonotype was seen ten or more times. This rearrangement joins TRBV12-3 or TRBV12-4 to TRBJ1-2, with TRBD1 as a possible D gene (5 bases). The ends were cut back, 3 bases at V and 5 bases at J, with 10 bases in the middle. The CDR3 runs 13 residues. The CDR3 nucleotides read TGTGCCAGCAGTTTTCCCCGGGGGTATGGCTACACCTTC. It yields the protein CASSFPRGYGYTF.

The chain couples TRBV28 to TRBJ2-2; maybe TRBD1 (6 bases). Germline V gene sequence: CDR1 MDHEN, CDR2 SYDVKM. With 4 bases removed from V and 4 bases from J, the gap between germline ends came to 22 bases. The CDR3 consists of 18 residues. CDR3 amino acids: CASSYGQSIPPRTGELFF. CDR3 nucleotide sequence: TGTGCCAGCAGTTATGGACAGTCGATCCCTCCCCGCACCGGGGAGCTGTTTTTT.

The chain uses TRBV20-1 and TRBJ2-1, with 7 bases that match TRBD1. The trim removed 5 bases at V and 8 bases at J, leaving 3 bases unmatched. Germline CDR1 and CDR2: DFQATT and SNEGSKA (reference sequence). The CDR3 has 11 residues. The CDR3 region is CSAATGDEQFF. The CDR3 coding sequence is TGCAGTGCTGCAACAGGGGATGAGCAGTTCTTC.

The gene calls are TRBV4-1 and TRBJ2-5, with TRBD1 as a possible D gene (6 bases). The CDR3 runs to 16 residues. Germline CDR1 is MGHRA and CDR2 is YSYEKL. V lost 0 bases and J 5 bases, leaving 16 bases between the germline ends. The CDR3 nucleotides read TGCGCCAGCAGCCAAGATTTAACAGGGCGAGGGGAGACCCAGTACTTC. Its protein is CASSQDLTGRGETQYF.

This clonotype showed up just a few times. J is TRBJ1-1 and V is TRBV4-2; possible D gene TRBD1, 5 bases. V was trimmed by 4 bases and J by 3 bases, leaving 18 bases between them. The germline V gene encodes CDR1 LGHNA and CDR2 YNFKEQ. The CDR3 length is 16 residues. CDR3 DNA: TGTGCCAGCAGCCTACAGGTTAACTTTCGGGACACTGAAGCTTTCTTT. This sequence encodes CASSLQVNFRDTEAFF.

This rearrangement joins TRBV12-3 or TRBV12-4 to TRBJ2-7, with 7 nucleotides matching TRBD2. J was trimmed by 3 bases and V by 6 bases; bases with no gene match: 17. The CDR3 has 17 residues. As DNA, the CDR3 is TGTGCCAGCAGCCAGCCTAAAGCGGGAACAAGGAGCTACGAGCAGTACTTC. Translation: CASSQPKAGTRSYEQYF.

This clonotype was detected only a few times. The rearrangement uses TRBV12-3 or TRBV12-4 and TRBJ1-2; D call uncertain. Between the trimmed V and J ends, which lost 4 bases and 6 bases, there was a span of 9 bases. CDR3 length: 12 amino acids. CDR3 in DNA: TGTGCCAGCAGTTACGGGAGGCATGGCTACACCTTC. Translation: CASSYGRHGYTF.

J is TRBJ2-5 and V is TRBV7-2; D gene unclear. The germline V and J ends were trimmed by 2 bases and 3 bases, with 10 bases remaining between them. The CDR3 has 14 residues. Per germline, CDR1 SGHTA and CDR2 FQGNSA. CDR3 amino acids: CASSLNGQEETQYF. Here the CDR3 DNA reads TGTGCCAGCAGCTTAAATGGGCAGGAAGAGACCCAGTACTTC.

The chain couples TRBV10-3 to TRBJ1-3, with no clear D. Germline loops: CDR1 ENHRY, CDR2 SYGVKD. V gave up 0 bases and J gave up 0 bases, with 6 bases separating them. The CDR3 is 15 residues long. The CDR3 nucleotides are TGTGCCATCAGTGAGTCTCCTGGCTCTGGAAACACCATATATTTT. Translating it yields CAISESPGSGNTIYF.

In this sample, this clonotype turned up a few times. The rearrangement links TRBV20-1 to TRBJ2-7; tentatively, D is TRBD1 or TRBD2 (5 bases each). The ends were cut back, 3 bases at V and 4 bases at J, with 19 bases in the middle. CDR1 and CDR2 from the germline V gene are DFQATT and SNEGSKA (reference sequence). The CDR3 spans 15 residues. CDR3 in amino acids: CSASIVTGTLYEQYF. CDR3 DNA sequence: TGCAGTGCTAGTATCGTGACCGGGACCTTATACGAGCAGTACTTC.

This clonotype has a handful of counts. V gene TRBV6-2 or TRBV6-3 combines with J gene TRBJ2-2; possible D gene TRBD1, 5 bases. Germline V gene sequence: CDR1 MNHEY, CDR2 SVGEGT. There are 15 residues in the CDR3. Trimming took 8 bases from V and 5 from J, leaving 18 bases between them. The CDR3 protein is CASGKQDWGTGELFF. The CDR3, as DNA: TGTGCCAGCGGCAAACAGGATTGGGGTACCGGGGAGCTGTTTTTT.